The 4 T cell receptor beta chains below were found in one sample sequenced in a study of T cells after yellow fever vaccination. TCRdb used MiXCR to reprocess the 5' RACE reads, holding one entry per CDR3 protein. Among about 120,000 distinct CDR3 sequences listed, 7.5% to 10% were seen once. The sequences come from CD8+ T cells sorted from PBMCs, collected on the day of the yellow fever booster vaccination. The receptors were sampled from a man aged 18 to 29 who received the YFV17D yellow fever vaccine.

This chain uses TRBV4-1 with TRBJ1-5, with a weak D call TRBD1 (6 bases). The ends were cut back, 4 bases at V and 9 bases at J, with 16 bases in the middle. This CDR3 is 14 amino acids long. CDR1 is MGHRA and CDR2 is YSYEKL in the germline V gene. The chain's CDR3 is CASSRHDEGGPQHF. CDR3 nucleotides: TGCGCCAGCAGCCGCCACGACGAGGGGGGGCCCCAGCATTTT.

This clonotype occurred a few times. The chain couples TRBV9 to TRBJ2-6; TRBD1 might be the D (6 bases). The V end lost 4 bases, the J end lost 2 bases, and 10 bases lay between the germline ends. The CDR3 consists of 15 residues. Germline-derived CDR1 and CDR2 are SGDLS and YYNGEE. CDR3 in DNA: TGTGCCAGCAGCCTGCAGGGGACTGGGGCCAACGTCCTGACTTTC. Translating gives CASSLQGTGANVLTF. The complete variable domain, with remaining parts taken from reference TRBV9 and TRBJ2-6, reads DSGVTQTPKHLITATGQRVTLRCSPRSGDLSVYWYQQSLDQGLQFLIQYYNGEERAKGNILERFSAQQFPDLHSELNLSSLELGDSALYFCASSLQGTGANVLTFGAGSRLTVL.

The gene calls are TRBV2 and TRBJ2-1; D remains unclear. V lost 6 bases and J lost 0, with 9 bases in between. The CDR3 runs to 14 residues. Germline V gene data show CDR1 as SNHLY and CDR2 as FYNNEI. This CDR3 reads CASRGGSSYNEQFF. CDR3 in DNA: TGTGCCAGCAGGGGCGGAAGCTCCTACAATGAGCAGTTCTTC.

This clonotype turned up a few times. The chain couples TRBV7-9 to TRBJ2-1; 13 nucleotides match TRBD2. CDR1 and CDR2 (germline): SEHNR, FQNEAQ (reference sequence). Trimming cost V 3 bases and J 8 bases; bases outside gene matches: 7. The CDR3 is 16 residues long. The CDR3 sequence is CASSFLLAGGPHEQFF. The CDR3 coding sequence is TGTGCCAGCAGCTTCCTACTAGCGGGGGGGCCACATGAGCAGTTCTTC.